This T cell receptor (beta chain) came from a study of blood T cell repertoires in COVID-19. The CDR3 has 16 residues. V gave up 1 base and J gave up 4 bases, with 17 bases separating them. Germline V gene lookup returns CDR1 SGHDT and CDR2 YYEEEE. Assay: immunoSEQ multiplex PCR; the TCRdb copy retains only in-frame clones and omits some. Of roughly 52,000 clones listed, more than 70% are singletons. Sample: peripheral blood. The receptor was derived from a woman over 75 with acute or convalescent COVID-19. This chain joins TRBV5-6 and TRBJ1-1; D gene unclear. Here the CDR3 reads CASSLTVVHPTTEAFF. CDR3 DNA sequence: TGTGCCAGCAGCTTGACCGTCGTACACCCCACCACTGAAGCTTTCTTT.